This TCR beta chain was profiled in a study of blood T cell repertoires in COVID-19. The repertoire was sequenced with immunoSEQ multiplex PCR; TCRdb's copy has only in-frame clones and lacks some. This table has around 620,000 clones, 80% to 90% appearing once. This CDR3 region has 14 residues. Germline assignment: CDR1 LNHDA and CDR2 SQIVND (reference sequence). V lost 3 bases and J 2 bases, leaving 11 bases between the germline ends. V usage is TRBV19 and J usage is TRBJ2-7; unclear D gene. The sample taken for sequencing was peripheral blood. The TCR sequence derives from a woman under 30 with acute or convalescent COVID-19. The CDR3 protein is CASSIAAEAYEQYF. The CDR3 DNA reads as TGTGCCAGTAGTATCGCGGCCGAAGCCTACGAGCAGTACTTC.